A single TCR beta chain is shown here with its context. Its antigen is currently unknown. The sample comes from a study of Ad26.COV2.S vaccination and SARS-CoV-2 variants. Study background: Donor was one of the participants in the Ad26.COV2.S arm of the COV1001 trial. By the intramuscular route, Ad26.COV2.S was given once, or twice 56 days apart.

The treatment: roughly 20 received Ad26.COV2.S at low or high dose, single or two shots; five or six received placebo; per-sample allocation not given. Day 63 following the first vaccine or placebo injection was when the samples were taken. General observations from the study: Total responses of T cells may have been underestimated by the analyses of TCR breadth and depth.

Sequenced by immunoSEQ multiplex PCR; TCRdb stores in-frame clones only, minus some. The sample gives approximately 500,000 clones, around nine tenths of which show up once; over 10% is in the top ten. This CDR3 region has 14 residues. V was clipped by 6 bases and J by 5 bases; unmatched bases: 5. The germline V gene encodes CDR1 MNHEY and CDR2 SMNVEV (reference sequence). Source: peripheral blood, taken in a trial of Ad26.COV2.S vaccine versus placebo. The TCR was taken from a person between 18 and 59 years old who received the Ad26.COV2.S COVID-19 vaccine or a placebo. The V call is TRBV27, the J call TRBJ1-2; 11 positions agree with TRBD1. The CDR3 protein is CASRIGQGAYGYTF. In nucleotides, the CDR3 is TGTGCCAGCAGAATAGGACAGGGGGCTTATGGCTACACCTTC.